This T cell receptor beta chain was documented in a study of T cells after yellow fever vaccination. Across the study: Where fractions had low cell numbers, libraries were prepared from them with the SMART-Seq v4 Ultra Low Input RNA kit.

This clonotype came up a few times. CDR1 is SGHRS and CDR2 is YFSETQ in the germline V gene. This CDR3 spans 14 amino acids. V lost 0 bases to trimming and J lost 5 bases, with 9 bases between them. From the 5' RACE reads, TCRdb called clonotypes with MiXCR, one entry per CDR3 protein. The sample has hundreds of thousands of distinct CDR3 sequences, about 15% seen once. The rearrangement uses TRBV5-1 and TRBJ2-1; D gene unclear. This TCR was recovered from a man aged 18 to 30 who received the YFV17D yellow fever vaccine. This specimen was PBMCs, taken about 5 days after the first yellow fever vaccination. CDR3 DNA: TGCGCCAGCAGCTTGGAAAACTGGGACAATGAGCAGTTCTTC. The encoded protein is CASSLENWDNEQFF.